Detailed here is one TCR beta chain. Its antigen is unknown. The CDR3 is 13 amino acids. The data derive from a study of T cells expressing NK-cell markers. Generation of TCR beta cDNA was performed by 5'RACE template switching incorporating UMIs. Following a re-call of the 5' RACE reads, TCRdb has one entry per CDR3 protein and lacks DNA. The ten most abundant clones cover roughly a tenth of a sample with about 390,000 distinct CDR3 sequences. Regarding the study as a whole: Several donors showed these clonotypes also leading the CD3+CD56-NKG2C+ fraction.

The TCR originated in a woman aged 50 to 60 in good health. The J gene is TRBJ2-1, the V gene TRBV12-3 or TRBV12-4; TCRdb designates TRBD2, a call that cannot be tested without DNA. The sample taken for sequencing was blood T cells: a sorted CD56 or NKG2C T cell subset, CD4+ or CD8+ T cells, or bulk PBMC T cells (not recorded which). The CDR3 loop reads CASRQTGTNEQFF.